The rows below give T cell receptor beta chains drawn from one sample of a study of cytomegalovirus exposure and HLA in healthy donors. The table came from immunoSEQ multiplex PCR; TCRdb's copy has only in-frame clones and leaves some out. The sample consists of under 200,000 clones, more than 60% of them appearing once. The source material was PBMCs. These receptors came from a woman in her forties or fifties in good health and CMV-seropositive. The CDR3 runs from the conserved cysteine through the conserved F or W. A D gene is named only where the DNA matches it firmly. Expanded clones get a size class; other rows say once, few or many, or leave the size out.

v_gene	j_gene	abundance	d_gene	CDR3aa	CDR3nt
TRBV30	TRBJ2-3	-	TRBD2	CAWSALAGESDTQYF	TGTGCCTGGAGTGCTCTAGCGGGAGAGTCAGATACGCAGTATTTT
TRBV11-3	TRBJ2-1	-	TRBD1	CASSPGQTYNEQFF	TGTGCCAGCAGCCCGGGACAGACCTACAATGAGCAGTTCTTC
TRBV18	TRBJ2-2	few	TRBD1	CASWGTGNTGELFF	TGTGCCAGCTGGGGGACAGGGAACACCGGGGAGCTGTTTTTT
TRBV19	TRBJ1-2	few	-	CASSMFTQDGYTF	TGTGCCAGTAGTATGTTTACCCAGGATGGCTACACCTTC
TRBV7-9	TRBJ1-1	few	-	CASSLFGGTNTEAFF	TGTGCCAGCAGCTTATTCGGGGGGACGAACACTGAAGCTTTCTTT
TRBV2	TRBJ2-7	once	TRBD1	CASRTDRAAYEQYF	TGTGCCAGCAGGACGGACAGGGCCGCCTACGAGCAGTACTTC
TRBV4-1	TRBJ2-1	-	-	CASSQVGSSYNEQFF	TGCGCCAGCAGCCAAGTCGGGAGCTCCTACAATGAGCAGTTCTTC
TRBV5-1	TRBJ2-7	-	TRBD2	CASSLDASGATYEQYF	TGCGCCAGCAGCTTGGATGCTAGCGGGGCCACCTACGAGCAGTACTTC
TRBV6-5	TRBJ2-7	few	TRBD2	CASSRLADGAYEQYF	TGTGCCAGCAGTCGACTAGCGGATGGGGCCTACGAGCAGTACTTC
TRBV28	TRBJ1-2	few	TRBD1	CASSLGTGGGINYGYTF	TGTGCCAGCAGTTTAGGGACAGGGGGTGGCATTAACTATGGCTACACCTTC
TRBV14	TRBJ1-1	-	-	CASSQEVRTEAFF	TGTGCCAGCAGCCAAGAGGTGCGGACTGAAGCTTTCTTT
TRBV19	TRBJ2-3	few	-	CASSTPGASGDTQYF	TGTGCCAGTAGTACTCCAGGGGCGTCTGGTGATACGCAGTATTTT
TRBV13	TRBJ2-3	few	-	CASSLVQSTDTQYF	TGTGCCAGCAGCTTAGTCCAGAGCACAGATACGCAGTATTTT
TRBV29-1	TRBJ1-1	-	-	CSVHTTGSNTEAFF	TGCAGCGTCCACACGACAGGTTCGAACACTGAAGCTTTCTTT
TRBV7-2	TRBJ2-5	-	-	CASSPGATQYF	TGTGCCAGCAGCCCAGGGGCGACCCAGTACTTC
TRBV4-2	TRBJ2-1	-	TRBD2	CASSQETSGDYNEQFF	TGTGCCAGCAGCCAAGAAACTAGCGGGGATTACAATGAGCAGTTCTTC
TRBV9	TRBJ2-6	-	-	CASSVGGSGANGLTF	TGTGCCAGCAGCGTGGGGGGTTCCGGGGCCAACGGCCTGACTTTC
TRBV11-3	TRBJ2-3	-	TRBD1	CASSTGTAASTDTQYF	TGTGCCAGCAGCACCGGGACAGCAGCTAGCACAGATACGCAGTATTTT
TRBV29-1	TRBJ1-4	-	-	CSVAGVYNEKLFF	TGCAGCGTCGCAGGGGTCTATAATGAAAAACTGTTTTTT
TRBV6-5	TRBJ1-1	-	TRBD1	CASRRTGLTEAFF	TGTGCCAGCAGAAGGACAGGGCTCACTGAAGCTTTCTTT
TRBV5-6	TRBJ1-5	few	-	CASSSGGGLGPQHF	TGTGCCAGCAGCTCCGGGGGGGGCTTGGGGCCCCAGCATTTT
TRBV2	TRBJ1-6	-	-	CASRDSSGAPNSPLHF	TGTGCCAGCAGAGACAGTTCAGGGGCTCCTAATTCACCCCTCCACTTT